Listed below are T cell receptor beta chains from one sample, sequenced in a study of blood T cell repertoires in COVID-19. The protocol was immunoSEQ multiplex PCR, while the TCRdb copy is restricted to in-frame clones and leaves out a portion. The table has under 85,000 clones, approximately 80% seen once. Sequencing used peripheral blood. The receptors originated from a man between 45 and 60 years old with acute or convalescent COVID-19. CDR3s include the opening cysteine and the closing phenylalanine or tryptophan. The D gene is left open where the match is weak. Clone size appears in some rows only: once, few, many, or a class for an expanded clone.

TRBJ2-1 | TRBV4-2 | - | - | CASSSRRGQYNEQFF | TGTGCCAGCAGCTCCCGGAGGGGGCAATACAATGAGCAGTTCTTC
TRBJ2-3 | TRBV27 | - | TRBD2 | CASSLGLAGGRADTQYF | TGTGCCAGCAGTTTAGGACTAGCGGGAGGGCGCGCAGATACGCAGTATTTT
TRBJ1-3 | TRBV10-3 | - | TRBD1 | CAINRGQAFSGNTIYF | TGTGCCATCAATAGGGGACAGGCCTTCTCTGGAAACACCATATATTTT
TRBJ1-5 | TRBV2 | - | - | CASSVRQGNQPQHF | TGTGCCAGCAGTGTCAGGCAGGGTAACCAGCCCCAGCATTTT
TRBJ2-7 | TRBV11-2 | - | - | CASSRSVRSYEQYF | TGTGCCAGCAGCCGATCAGTCCGCTCCTACGAGCAGTACTTC
TRBJ1-2 | TRBV5-1 | - | - | CASSLDGRVGGYTF | TGCGCCAGCAGCTTGGACGGCAGGGTGGGCGGCTACACCTTC
TRBJ2-7 | TRBV9 | - | TRBD1 | CASSPGGTGVDEQYF | TGTGCCAGCAGCCCCGGCGGGACAGGGGTAGACGAGCAGTACTTC
TRBJ1-1 | TRBV18 | - | TRBD1 | CASSPATGLNTEAFF | TGTGCCAGCTCACCGGCGACAGGGTTGAACACTGAAGCTTTCTTT
TRBJ1-3 | TRBV7-8 | - | - | CASSPQIGVWGNTIYF | TGTGCCAGCAGCCCTCAGATAGGGGTGTGGGGAAACACCATATATTTT
TRBJ2-2 | TRBV3-1/TRBV3-2 | - | TRBD2 | CASSQRRLAGVNTGELFF | TGTGCCAGCAGCCAACGCCGACTAGCGGGGGTGAACACCGGGGAGCTGTTTTTT
TRBJ2-1 | TRBV4-3 | - | TRBD1 | CASSQSPKGQYNEQFF | TGCGCCAGCAGCCAATCACCTAAGGGACAGTACAATGAGCAGTTCTTC
TRBJ1-4 | TRBV5-6 | - | - | CASSQEGAREEKLFF | TGTGCCAGCAGCCAGGAGGGAGCACGAGAGGAAAAACTGTTTTTT
TRBJ2-1 | TRBV9 | - | - | CASSAQGGAFNSYNEQFF | TGTGCCAGCAGCGCCCAAGGGGGGGCCTTTAACTCCTACAATGAGCAGTTCTTC
TRBJ2-4 | TRBV7-9 | - | TRBD2 | CASSLVGLAGGTNIQYF | TGTGCCAGCAGCTTAGTAGGTCTAGCGGGAGGGACAAACATTCAGTACTTC
TRBJ2-1 | TRBV7-7 | once | TRBD1 | CASSIDRGSPYNEQFF | TGTGCCAGCAGCATCGACAGGGGGTCTCCCTACAATGAGCAGTTCTTC
TRBJ1-2 | TRBV27 | - | TRBD1 | CASSLTGGFYGYTF | TGTGCCAGCAGCCTGACAGGGGGCTTCTATGGCTACACCTTC
TRBJ1-2 | TRBV19 | - | - | CASSTPDRYYGYTF | TGTGCCAGTAGTACGCCTGACAGATACTATGGCTACACCTTC
TRBJ1-1 | TRBV5-1 | - | TRBD1 | CASSRRPGTGGTEAFF | TGCGCCAGCAGTAGACGCCCCGGGACAGGGGGAACTGAAGCTTTCTTT